This T cell receptor (beta chain) was found in a study of blood T cell repertoires in COVID-19. Whole-study context: Samples taken during acute and convalescent COVID-19 were collected in the United States, Italy and Spain. Sources were T cells, B-cell-depleted T cells, or PBMCs; the material itself was cDNA or gDNA.

The germline V and J ends were trimmed by 5 bases and 4 bases, with 14 bases remaining between them. This CDR3 is 14 amino acids long. Germline V lookup: CDR1 MNHEY, CDR2 SVGAGI. Clones were sequenced by immunoSEQ multiplex PCR, and TCRdb holds only the in-frame ones, with some missing. Among some 320,000 clones, 70% to 90% were seen once, and the ten largest hold around 7.8%. The sample comprised peripheral blood. This chain links TRBV6-5 with TRBJ1-1, with D possibly TRBD1 on 6 matching bases. The TCR comes from a woman aged 45-65 years who had recovered from COVID-19. CDR3 residues: CASSHQGLRTEAFF. The CDR3 DNA reads TGTGCCAGCAGTCACCAGGGGTTGCGCACTGAAGCTTTCTTT.